A selection of T cell receptor beta chains follows, all from one sample in a study of blood T cell repertoires in COVID-19. The assay was immunoSEQ multiplex PCR, and TCRdb's table has in-frame clones only and misses some. The repertoire includes about 160,000 clones, 80% of them detected once, and less than 4% sits in the top ten. The sequenced sample was PBMCs or T cells enriched from blood (not recorded which). These TCRs come from a woman in her sixties who had recovered from COVID-19. CDR3s include the opening cysteine and the closing phenylalanine or tryptophan. A D gene is named only where the DNA matches it firmly. Rows may omit the clone size; those that give it use once, few, many or a size class.

.	TRBJ2-5	medium-sized	TRBV4-2	CASSRTPDREETQYF	TGTGCCAGCAGCCGGACGCCGGACAGAGAAGAGACCCAGTACTTC
TRBD2	TRBJ2-5	once	TRBV2	CASRPLRGTQETQYF	TGTGCCAGCAGACCCCTGCGGGGGACTCAAGAGACCCAGTACTTC
TRBD1	TRBJ1-2	.	TRBV19	CASSTKDRGRDGYTF	TGTGCCAGTAGTACTAAGGACAGGGGGCGGGATGGCTACACCTTC
TRBD1	TRBJ2-5	.	TRBV9	CASSQTGGETQYF	TGTGCCAGCAGCCAAACAGGGGGGGAGACCCAGTACTTC
TRBD2	TRBJ2-7	few	TRBV13	CASSIQTSGVSYEQYF	TGTGCCAGCAGCATCCAGACTAGCGGGGTATCTTACGAGCAGTACTTC
.	TRBJ1-2	once	TRBV19	CASSMSGIYGYTF	TGTGCCAGTAGTATGTCGGGGATCTATGGCTACACCTTC
.	TRBJ1-5	few	TRBV19	CASSGWGVNNQPQHF	TGTGCCAGTAGTGGCTGGGGGGTGAACAATCAGCCCCAGCATTTT
.	TRBJ2-1	.	TRBV6-6	CASSGATGSYNEQFF	TGTGCCAGCAGTGGGGCGACCGGCTCCTACAATGAGCAGTTCTTC
.	TRBJ2-7	.	TRBV7-8	CASSFWGGGYEQYF	TGTGCCAGCAGCTTTTGGGGTGGCGGGTACGAGCAGTACTTC
TRBD1	TRBJ1-2	.	TRBV27	CASTGRGTGGDGYTF	TGTGCCAGCACGGGGCGGGGGACAGGAGGGGATGGCTACACCTTC
.	TRBJ1-4	.	TRBV29-1	CSVETRDEKLFF	TGCAGCGTTGAAACTCGGGATGAAAAACTGTTTTTT
.	TRBJ2-3	few	TRBV19	CASSIVGGQDTQYF	TGTGCCAGTAGTATTGTTGGAGGCCAAGATACGCAGTATTTT
.	TRBJ2-3	.	TRBV19	CASREGGFADTQYF	TGTGCCAGTAGGGAGGGGGGGTTCGCAGATACGCAGTATTTT
.	TRBJ2-2	.	TRBV29-1	CSVDLAGVGTGELFF	TGCAGCGTTGACCTGGCAGGGGTTGGCACCGGGGAGCTGTTTTTT
.	TRBJ1-5	.	TRBV13	CASSLGAGAQHF	TGTGCCAGCAGCTTAGGCGCCGGAGCCCAGCATTTT
TRBD1	TRBJ1-2	.	TRBV28	CASSMEGQGARGYTF	TGTGCCAGCAGCATGGAGGGACAGGGAGCTCGAGGCTACACCTTC
.	TRBJ1-2	.	TRBV29-1	CSVESRGSNYGYTF	TGCAGCGTGGAATCTCGGGGGAGTAACTATGGCTACACCTTC
.	TRBJ1-6	few	TRBV30	CAWQSVTGSNSPLHF	TGTGCCTGGCAATCCGTAACAGGGAGTAATTCACCCCTCCACTTT
.	TRBJ1-6	once	TRBV6-5	CASSYSIRGNSPLHF	TGTGCCAGCAGTTACTCGATTCGCGGGAATTCACCCCTCCACTTT
.	TRBJ2-1	few	TRBV30	CAWSWSGEQFF	TGTGCCTGGAGTTGGTCCGGTGAGCAGTTCTTC
.	TRBJ2-1	.	TRBV2	CASGQSSYNEQFF	TGTGCCAGCGGACAGAGCTCCTACAATGAGCAGTTCTTC
TRBD1	TRBJ1-1	.	TRBV6-5	CASSYTGQGAKAFF	TGTGCCAGCAGTTACACGGGACAGGGGGCGAAAGCTTTCTTT
.	TRBJ1-1	once	TRBV6-5	CASRTMAATEAFF	TGTGCCAGCAGGACCATGGCGGCCACTGAAGCTTTCTTT
.	TRBJ1-6	.	TRBV14	CASSQGGLEPLHF	TGTGCCAGCAGCCAAGGCGGCCTCGAACCCCTCCACTTT
.	TRBJ2-2	.	TRBV5-1	CASSFIAGLKGGELFF	TGCGCCAGCAGCTTTATTGCGGGGTTAAAGGGCGGGGAGCTGTTTTTT
TRBD1	TRBJ2-5	.	TRBV5-1	CASSLTGGQETQYF	TGCGCCAGCAGCCTGACAGGGGGCCAAGAGACCCAGTACTTC
TRBD1	TRBJ2-2	.	TRBV3-1/TRBV3-2	CASSHGDSGELFF	TGTGCCAGCAGCCACGGGGACAGCGGGGAGCTGTTTTTT
.	TRBJ2-2	.	TRBV6-5	CASSYSGGQTTGELFF	TGTGCCAGCAGTTACTCAGGGGGACAAACCACCGGGGAGCTGTTTTTT
TRBD1	TRBJ1-5	once	TRBV5-5	CASSLGQGTVQPQHF	TGTGCCAGCAGCTTAGGACAGGGAACGGTTCAGCCCCAGCATTTT
TRBD2	TRBJ2-1	.	TRBV23-1	CASLFRTSGGGEQFF	TGCGCCAGCTTGTTTAGGACTAGCGGCGGAGGTGAGCAGTTCTTC
TRBD1	TRBJ1-1	.	TRBV5-1	CASSSSLQGDTEAFF	TGCGCCAGCAGCTCCAGCCTACAGGGGGACACTGAAGCTTTCTTT
.	TRBJ2-1	.	TRBV6-5	CASSPTGSYNEQFF	TGTGCCAGCAGTCCCACAGGGTCCTACAATGAGCAGTTCTTC
.	TRBJ1-2	.	TRBV6-5	CASREAPSGYTF	TGTGCCAGCAGAGAGGCCCCCTCTGGCTACACCTTC
TRBD1	TRBJ1-2	.	TRBV30	CAWSVKGAGGYTF	TGTGCCTGGAGTGTAAAGGGGGCCGGTGGCTACACCTTC
TRBD1	TRBJ2-3	.	TRBV19	CASKGRQGPDTQYF	TGTGCCAGTAAGGGGAGACAGGGCCCAGATACGCAGTATTTT
TRBD1	TRBJ1-1	.	TRBV2	CASSQQGRTEAFF	TGTGCCAGCAGTCAACAGGGGAGAACTGAAGCTTTCTTT
TRBD2	TRBJ2-5	.	TRBV4-1	CASSQALAGAGSETQYF	TGCGCCAGCAGCCAAGCACTAGCGGGGGCTGGGAGTGAGACCCAGTACTTC
TRBD2	TRBJ2-3	.	TRBV19	CASSIAGTSLYF	TGTGCCAGTAGTATAGCGGGGACTAGCCTGTATTTT
.	TRBJ1-1	.	TRBV25-1	CASSLTGNTEAFF	TGTGCCAGCAGCCTAACAGGGAACACTGAAGCTTTCTTT
.	TRBJ1-1	.	TRBV7-9	CASSWDSRDTEAFF	TGTGCCAGCAGCTGGGATTCCAGGGACACTGAAGCTTTCTTT
TRBD2	TRBJ2-1	.	TRBV2	CASSVTSGNEQFF	TGTGCCAGCAGTGTGACTAGCGGGAATGAGCAGTTCTTC
.	TRBJ2-1	.	TRBV9	CASSVSGTGGVNEQFF	TGTGCCAGCAGCGTCAGTGGGACTGGGGGAGTCAATGAGCAGTTCTTC
.	TRBJ2-7	few	TRBV19	CASSIDRGDSYEQYF	TGTGCCAGTAGTATAGACAGGGGTGACTCCTACGAGCAGTACTTC
TRBD1	TRBJ2-1	once	TRBV24-1	CATSEAGDRGGNEQFF	TGTGCCACCAGTGAAGCCGGAGACAGGGGTGGAAATGAGCAGTTCTTC
TRBD2	TRBJ2-1	.	TRBV10-1	CASSAGSTSGGAGGFNEQFF	TGCGCCAGCAGTGCCGGTAGCACTAGCGGGGGGGCCGGGGGGTTCAATGAGCAGTTCTTC
TRBD2	TRBJ2-5	.	TRBV7-2	CASSLGGGGGQETQYF	TGTGCCAGCAGCTTAGGTGGCGGGGGGGGGCAAGAGACCCAGTACTTC
TRBD2	TRBJ2-1	.	TRBV27	CASRYSGGSYNEQFF	TGTGCCAGCAGATATAGCGGGGGATCCTACAATGAGCAGTTCTTC
TRBD1	TRBJ2-3	.	TRBV18	CASSTGPTDTQYF	TGTGCCAGCTCGACAGGGCCCACAGATACGCAGTATTTT
.	TRBJ1-1	.	TRBV19	CASSSGLPNTEAFF	TGTGCCAGTAGTTCAGGACTCCCGAACACTGAAGCTTTCTTT
.	TRBJ1-5	.	TRBV9	CASSVEAGAGPQHF	TGTGCCAGCAGCGTAGAGGCAGGAGCGGGGCCCCAGCATTTT
TRBD1	TRBJ1-3	.	TRBV13	CASSLGQGAEGNTIYF	TGTGCCAGCAGCTTAGGTCAGGGGGCAGAGGGAAACACCATATATTTT
TRBD2	TRBJ2-3	.	TRBV30	CAWSVGRRGGDTQYF	TGTGCCTGGAGTGTAGGAAGGCGGGGGGGCGATACGCAGTATTTT
TRBD2	TRBJ2-1	once	TRBV5-4	CASSLESSGGGGDEQFF	TGTGCCAGCAGCTTGGAGTCTAGCGGGGGGGGAGGAGATGAGCAGTTCTTC
TRBD1	TRBJ1-5	.	TRBV18	CASSPPSTGFNQPQHF	TGTGCCAGCTCACCACCCTCGACAGGGTTCAATCAGCCCCAGCATTTT